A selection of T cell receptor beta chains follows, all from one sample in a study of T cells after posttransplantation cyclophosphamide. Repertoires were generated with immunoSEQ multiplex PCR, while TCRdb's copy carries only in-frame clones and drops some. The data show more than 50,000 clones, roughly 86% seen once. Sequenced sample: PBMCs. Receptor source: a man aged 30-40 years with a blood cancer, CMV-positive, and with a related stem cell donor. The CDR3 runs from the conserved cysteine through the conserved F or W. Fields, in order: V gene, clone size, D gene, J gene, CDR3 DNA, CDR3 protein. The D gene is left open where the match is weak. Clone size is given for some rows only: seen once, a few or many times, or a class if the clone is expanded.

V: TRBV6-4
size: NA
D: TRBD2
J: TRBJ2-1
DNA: TGTGCCAGCAGTGAAGAAGCGGGAGGGAGCAATGAGCAGTTCTTC
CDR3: CASSEEAGGSNEQFF

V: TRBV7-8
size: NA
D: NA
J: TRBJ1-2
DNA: TGTGCCAGCAGCTCAGGGTACGATGGCTACACCTTC
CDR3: CASSSGYDGYTF

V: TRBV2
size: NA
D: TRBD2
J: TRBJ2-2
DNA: TGTGCCAGCAGTGGAGGGAGCGGGAGAATTCAGGGCGGGGAGCTGTTTTTT
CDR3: CASSGGSGRIQGGELFF

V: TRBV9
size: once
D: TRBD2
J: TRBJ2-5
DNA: TGTGCCAGCAGCCCCAGTCCGAGCGGGAGGTACCAAGAGACCCAGTACTTC
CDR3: CASSPSPSGRYQETQYF

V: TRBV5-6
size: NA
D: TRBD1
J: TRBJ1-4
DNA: TGTGCCAGCAGCCCGGGACAGGGGAATTTTGAAAAACTGTTTTTT
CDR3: CASSPGQGNFEKLFF

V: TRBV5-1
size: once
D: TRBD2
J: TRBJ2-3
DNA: TGCGCCAGCAGCTCCTTAGGGGGGGCTAGCGGGAGTTCCGCAGATACGCAGTATTTT
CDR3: CASSSLGGASGSSADTQYF

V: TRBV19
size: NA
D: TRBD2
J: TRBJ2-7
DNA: TGTGCCAGTAGTGGCCAGAGCGGGAGTCGTGACGAGCAGTACTTC
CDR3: CASSGQSGSRDEQYF

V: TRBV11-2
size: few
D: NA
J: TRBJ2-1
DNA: TGTGCCAGCAGCTTACGAGTAGCTTACAATGAGCAGTTCTTC
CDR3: CASSLRVAYNEQFF

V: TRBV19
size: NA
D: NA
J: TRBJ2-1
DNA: TGTGCCAGTAGTATAGGAGTGTCTAGTCTGAGGGATGAGCAGTTCTTC
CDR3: CASSIGVSSLRDEQFF

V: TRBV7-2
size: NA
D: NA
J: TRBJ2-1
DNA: TGTGCCAGCAGCTTAGCGGGAGGCGCCTACAATGAGCAGTTCTTC
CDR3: CASSLAGGAYNEQFF

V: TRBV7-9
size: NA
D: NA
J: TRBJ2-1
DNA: TGTGCCAGCAGCTTCGCAATAAATCGGTACAATGAGCAGTTCTTC
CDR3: CASSFAINRYNEQFF

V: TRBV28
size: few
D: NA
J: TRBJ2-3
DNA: TGTGCCAGCACCTTCGGTCCCACAGGGCCCGTCCGCACAGATACGCAGTATTTT
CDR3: CASTFGPTGPVRTDTQYF

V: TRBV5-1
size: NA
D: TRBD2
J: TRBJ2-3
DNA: TGCGCCAGCAGCTTGATGGTAGCGGGAGGGGCAGATACGCAGTATTTT
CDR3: CASSLMVAGGADTQYF

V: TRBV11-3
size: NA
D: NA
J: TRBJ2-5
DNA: TGTGCCAGCAGCAAAGCGGTTCAAGAGACCCAGTACTTC
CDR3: CASSKAVQETQYF

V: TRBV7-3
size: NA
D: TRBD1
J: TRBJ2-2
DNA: TGTGCCAGCAGCGTAGACAGGGGAACCGGGGAGCTGTTTTTT
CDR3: CASSVDRGTGELFF

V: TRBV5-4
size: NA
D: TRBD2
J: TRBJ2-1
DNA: TGTGCCAGCAGCGGGGGGGAGGGTGCCTACAATGAGCAGTTCTTC
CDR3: CASSGGEGAYNEQFF

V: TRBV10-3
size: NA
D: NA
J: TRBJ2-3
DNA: TGTGCCATCAGTGAGGGGGAAGAGGGGCAGTATTTT
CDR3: CAISEGEEGQYF

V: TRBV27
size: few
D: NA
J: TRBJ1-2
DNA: TGTGCCAGTTTTGGGGGGGGTGGCTACACCTTC
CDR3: CASFGGGGYTF

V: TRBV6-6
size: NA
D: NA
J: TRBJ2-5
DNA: TGTGCCAGCAGTTACCAGGAGGGGGCCGAGACCCAGTACTTC
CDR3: CASSYQEGAETQYF

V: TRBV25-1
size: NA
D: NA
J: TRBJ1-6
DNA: TGTGCCAGCAGTGAAACGGGCTCCTATAATTCACCCCTCCACTTT
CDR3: CASSETGSYNSPLHF

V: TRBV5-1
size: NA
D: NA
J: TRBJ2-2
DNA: TGCGCCAGCAGCTTGGGAGGTCGGGTATCGGCGAACACCGGGGAGCTGTTTTTT
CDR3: CASSLGGRVSANTGELFF

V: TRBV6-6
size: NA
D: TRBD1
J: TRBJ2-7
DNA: TGTGCCAGCCCAGGGGGTAAATTCGACGAGCAGTACTTC
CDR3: CASPGGKFDEQYF

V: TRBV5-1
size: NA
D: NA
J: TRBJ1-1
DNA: TGCGCCAGCAGCGGAGGGAGAGAAGCTTTCTTT
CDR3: CASSGGREAFF

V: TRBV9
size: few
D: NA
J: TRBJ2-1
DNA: TGTGCCAGCAGCGTAGGAGGTGGCTTTCAGAATGAGCAGTTCTTC
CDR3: CASSVGGGFQNEQFF

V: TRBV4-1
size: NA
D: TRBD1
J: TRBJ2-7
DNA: TGCGCCAGCAGCCATCCCGGACAGGTGGTAGCCTACGAGCAGTACTTC
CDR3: CASSHPGQVVAYEQYF

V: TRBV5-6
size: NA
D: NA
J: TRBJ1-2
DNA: TGTGCCAGCAGCTTGGGGCCAACAGGGAACCGCTATGGCTACACCTTC
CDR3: CASSLGPTGNRYGYTF

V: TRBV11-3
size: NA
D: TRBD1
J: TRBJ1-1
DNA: TGTGCCAGCAGTTGGACAGGGATAAGTTGGACTGAAGCTTTCTTT
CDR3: CASSWTGISWTEAFF

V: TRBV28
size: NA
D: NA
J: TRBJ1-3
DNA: TGTGCCAGCAGTTTAACCGGCTCTGGAAACACCATATATTTT
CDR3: CASSLTGSGNTIYF

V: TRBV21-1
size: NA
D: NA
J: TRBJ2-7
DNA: TGTGCCAGAGGGGGGACAGAAGCTGGATACGAGCAGTACTTC
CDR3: CARGGTEAGYEQYF

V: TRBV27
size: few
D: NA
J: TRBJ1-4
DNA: TGTGCCAGCAGGCCGACAGGATGGTTGGAAAAACTGTTTTTT
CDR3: CASRPTGWLEKLFF

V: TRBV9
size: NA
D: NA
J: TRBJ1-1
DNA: TGTGCCAGCAGCGTTGACAGGAACACTGAAGCTTTCTTT
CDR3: CASSVDRNTEAFF

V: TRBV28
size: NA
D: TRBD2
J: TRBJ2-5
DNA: TGTGCCAGCAGTTTGGGTCTAGCGGGAGAGACCCAGTACTTC
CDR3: CASSLGLAGETQYF

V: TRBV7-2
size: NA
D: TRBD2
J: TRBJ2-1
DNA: TGTGCCAGCAGCCCCCTCAGGGACGGGAGGGCCGGGAATGAGCAGTTCTTC
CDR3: CASSPLRDGRAGNEQFF

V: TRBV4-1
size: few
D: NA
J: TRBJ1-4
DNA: TGCGCCAGCAGCCAAGAAGATAGGGCAGAAGGGGTGAAACTGTTTTTT
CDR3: CASSQEDRAEGVKLFF

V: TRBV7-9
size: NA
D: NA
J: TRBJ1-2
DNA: TGTGCCAGCAGCCCTGACATCTTCTATGGCTACACCTTC
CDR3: CASSPDIFYGYTF

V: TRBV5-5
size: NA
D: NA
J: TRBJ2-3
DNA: TGTGCCAGCAGCTTGTCGGGTACGCAGTATTTT
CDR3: CASSLSGTQYF

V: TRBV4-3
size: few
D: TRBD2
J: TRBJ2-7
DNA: TGCGCCAGCAGCCAGCGCACCGGGACTAGCGCCTCCTACGAGCAGTACTTC
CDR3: CASSQRTGTSASYEQYF

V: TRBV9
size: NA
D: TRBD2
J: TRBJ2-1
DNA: TGTGCCAGCAGCGTATACGGGAGGGATGAGCAGTTCTTC
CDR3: CASSVYGRDEQFF

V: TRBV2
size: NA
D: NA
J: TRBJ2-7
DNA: TGTGCCAGCAGCCTAGAAGAGCAGTACTTC
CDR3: CASSLEEQYF

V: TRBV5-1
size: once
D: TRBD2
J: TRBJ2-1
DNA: TGCGCCAGCAGCTGGGGGACTAGCGGGAGCTCCTACAATGAGCAGTTCTTC
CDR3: CASSWGTSGSSYNEQFF

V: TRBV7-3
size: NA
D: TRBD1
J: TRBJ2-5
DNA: TGTGCCAGCAGCTTAGGCCACAGGGGGCTTAGAGAGACCCAGTACTTC
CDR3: CASSLGHRGLRETQYF

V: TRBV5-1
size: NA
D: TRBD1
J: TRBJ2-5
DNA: TGCGCCAGCAGCCGACTCCCGACAGGGGGGGAGACCCAGTACTTC
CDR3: CASSRLPTGGETQYF

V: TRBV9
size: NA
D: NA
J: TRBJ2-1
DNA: TGTGCCAGCACCCGCGGGGGCGGGACGGAGCAGTTCTTC
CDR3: CASTRGGGTEQFF

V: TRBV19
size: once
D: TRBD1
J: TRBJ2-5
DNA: TGTGCCAGTAGTATCGACAGGGCCGGTGAGACCCAGTACTTC
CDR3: CASSIDRAGETQYF

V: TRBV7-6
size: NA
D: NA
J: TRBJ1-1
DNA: TGTGCCAGCAGCTTAGCAACTGAGATGAACACTGAAGCTTTCTTT
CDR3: CASSLATEMNTEAFF

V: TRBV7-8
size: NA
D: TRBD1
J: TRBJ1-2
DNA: TGTGCCAGCAGCCCAACAGGGACAGCAAGGGGGTATGGCTACACCTTC
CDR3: CASSPTGTARGYGYTF

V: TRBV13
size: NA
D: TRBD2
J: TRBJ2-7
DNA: TGTGCCAGCAGCTGGACTAGCGGGCAACAAATCTTGGGTTCCTACGAGCAGTACTTC
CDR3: CASSWTSGQQILGSYEQYF

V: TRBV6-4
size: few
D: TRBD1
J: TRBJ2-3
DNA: TGTGCCAGCAGTGAACAGGGGGGCACCGGGGATACGCAGTATTTT
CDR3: CASSEQGGTGDTQYF

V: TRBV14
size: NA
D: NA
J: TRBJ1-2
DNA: TGTGCCAGCAGCCAAGGACGCGCGGGGATTCCGTATGGCTACACCTTC
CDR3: CASSQGRAGIPYGYTF

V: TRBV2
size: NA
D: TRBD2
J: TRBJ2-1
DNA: TGTGCCAGCAGATATACTCTAGCGGGAGGGAATGAGCAGTTCTTC
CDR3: CASRYTLAGGNEQFF

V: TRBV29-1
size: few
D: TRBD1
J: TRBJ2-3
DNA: TGCAGCTTTTGGGACAGGTACGCACCGGATACGCAGTATTTT
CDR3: CSFWDRYAPDTQYF

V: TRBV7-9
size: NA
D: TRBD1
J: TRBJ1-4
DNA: TGTGCCAGCAGCCCCGTGGAACAGGGGGTAGGGGAAAAACTGTTTTTT
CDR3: CASSPVEQGVGEKLFF

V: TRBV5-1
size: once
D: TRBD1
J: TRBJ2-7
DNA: TGCGCCAGCAGCCCTCAACCGGGACAGGGGATCTACGAGCAGTACTTC
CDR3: CASSPQPGQGIYEQYF

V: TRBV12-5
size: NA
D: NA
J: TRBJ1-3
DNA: TGTGCTAGTGCCTCAGGGGTTCTGGGCCGGGACACCATATATTTT
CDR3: CASASGVLGRDTIYF

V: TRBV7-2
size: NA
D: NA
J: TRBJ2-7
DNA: TGTGCCAGCGTCCATACGGGACTCGGGTCCTACGAGCAGTACTTC
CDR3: CASVHTGLGSYEQYF

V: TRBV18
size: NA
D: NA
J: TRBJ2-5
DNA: TGTGCCAGCTCACCCGCGGGGTCGGAGACCCAGTACTTC
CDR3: CASSPAGSETQYF

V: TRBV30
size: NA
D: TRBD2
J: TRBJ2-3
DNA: TGTGCCTGGAGTTCCCGACTAGCGGGCAGAAGCACAGATACGCAGTATTTT
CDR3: CAWSSRLAGRSTDTQYF

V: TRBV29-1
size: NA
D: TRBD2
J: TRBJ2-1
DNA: TGCAGCGCACGGGGACTAGCGGGAGCGGGGAATGGGCAGTTCTTC
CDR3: CSARGLAGAGNGQFF

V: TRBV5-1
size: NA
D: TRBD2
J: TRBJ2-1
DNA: TGCGCCAGCAGCTTTACGGGTCGGGTCTATAGCGGGAGCTCCTACAATGAGCAGTTCTTC
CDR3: CASSFTGRVYSGSSYNEQFF